This T cell receptor beta chain derives from a study of CD8 T cells in ankylosing spondylitis. Quantitative molecular-barcoded 5'-RACE generated the TCR beta libraries. TCRdb reprocessed the 5' RACE reads via MiXCR and lists one record per CDR3 protein. In the table there are 150,000 to 200,000 distinct CDR3 sequences, about 18% of which are singletons. This clonotype was counted many times. Its antigen is unknown. The CDR3 sequence is 15 residues long. Trimming at V came to 5 bases and at J to 3 bases, leaving 10 bases not matched to a gene. The germline gives CDR1 SGHAT, CDR2 FQDESV (reference sequence). General study results and limits: Apparently characteristic of ankylosing spondylitis blood was a TCR beta motif (eight highly homologous variants). Some motif variants had been reported before (in reactive arthritis synovial fluid and blood). Reportedly, significant enrichment of disease-linked clones occurred in matched ankylosing spondylitis synovial fluid.

Sequencing input: blood, either unsorted or a sorted T cell fraction (not recorded which). The chain employs TRBV11-1 and TRBJ2-7; TRBD2 agrees at 7 bases. This clonotype was sampled from a male donor aged 5-30 years with ankylosing spondylitis or in good health (not recorded which). CDR3 protein: CASSPPTSRCYEQYV. Written as DNA, the CDR3 is TGTGCCAGCAGCCCCCCGACTAGCAGATGCTACGAGCAGTACGTC.